The rows below give T cell receptor beta chains drawn from one sample of a study of T cells in localized non-small cell lung cancer. Data came from immunoSEQ multiplex PCR; TCRdb stores just in-frame clones and leaves some out. Among fewer than 20,000 clones listed, about 80% were seen once. The source material was peripheral blood, sampled before any cancer treatment. Every receptor here comes from an older male donor with stage I lung adenocarcinoma. Each CDR3 is given with its conserved first and last residue. A D gene is named only where the DNA matches it firmly. Expanded clones get a size class; other rows say once, few or many, or leave the size out.

V: TRBV5-1
D: TRBD1
size: few
J: TRBJ2-6
DNA: TGCGCCAGCAGCTTGGGGCAGGGACAGTCAGAATTCTCTGGGGCCAACGTCCTGACTTTC
CDR3: CASSLGQGQSEFSGANVLTF

V: TRBV9
D: TRBD1
size: NA
J: TRBJ1-4
DNA: TGTGCCAGCAGCTCAGGGGGTGTAGGTGAAAAACTGTTTTTT
CDR3: CASSSGGVGEKLFF

V: TRBV18
D: NA
size: NA
J: TRBJ2-3
DNA: TGTGCCAGCTCACCATCACCCCACCCCGCAGATACGCAGTATTTT
CDR3: CASSPSPHPADTQYF

V: TRBV7-2
D: NA
size: NA
J: TRBJ1-1
DNA: TGTGCCAGCAGCTTCCGGGACACTACTGAAGCTTTCTTT
CDR3: CASSFRDTTEAFF

V: TRBV19
D: NA
size: NA
J: TRBJ2-7
DNA: TGTGCCAGTAGTATCGGTCGCTCCTACGAGCAGTACTTC
CDR3: CASSIGRSYEQYF

V: TRBV4-1
D: TRBD2
size: NA
J: TRBJ2-7
DNA: TGCGCCAGCAGCCAAGAAGGAATAGCGGGGTCCTACGAGCAGTACTTC
CDR3: CASSQEGIAGSYEQYF

V: TRBV5-6
D: TRBD2
size: NA
J: TRBJ2-7
DNA: TGTGCCAGCAGTTCCCTAGCGGTTCGCTCCTACGAGCAGTACTTC
CDR3: CASSSLAVRSYEQYF

V: TRBV7-9
D: TRBD2
size: NA
J: TRBJ2-4
DNA: TGTGCCAGCAGCTTAGCGAAGACTAGCCCACTAGCCAAAAACATTCAGTACTTC
CDR3: CASSLAKTSPLAKNIQYF

V: TRBV27
D: NA
size: NA
J: TRBJ2-7
DNA: TGTGCCAGCAGTTTGGGCTACGAGCAGTACTTC
CDR3: CASSLGYEQYF

V: TRBV18
D: TRBD1
size: NA
J: TRBJ1-2
DNA: TGTGCCAGCTCACCATCGTCGACAGGGGGCAATGGCTACACCTTC
CDR3: CASSPSSTGGNGYTF

V: TRBV7-2
D: NA
size: NA
J: TRBJ1-5
DNA: TGTGCCAGCAGCTTAGGGAGGGGTCAGCCCCAGCATTTT
CDR3: CASSLGRGQPQHF

V: TRBV9
D: TRBD1
size: NA
J: TRBJ1-6
DNA: TGTGCCAGCAGCGTAGGGGACAGCGATTCACCCCTCCACTTT
CDR3: CASSVGDSDSPLHF

V: TRBV5-6
D: NA
size: NA
J: TRBJ1-2
DNA: TGTGCCAGCAGCTTGCGACGCAGAAACTATGGCTACACCTTC
CDR3: CASSLRRRNYGYTF

V: TRBV6-1
D: NA
size: NA
J: TRBJ1-5
DNA: TGTGCCAGCAAAATACTGGGGGACAACAATCAGCCCCAGCATTTT
CDR3: CASKILGDNNQPQHF

V: TRBV6-1
D: TRBD2
size: NA
J: TRBJ2-7
DNA: TGTGCCAGCAGTGAAGCGGGACTCGGGACTAGCGGCTACGAGCAGTACTTC
CDR3: CASSEAGLGTSGYEQYF

V: TRBV19
D: TRBD1
size: NA
J: TRBJ2-1
DNA: TGTGCTACAACCGGGACAGGTCAGCAATCATACATCTCCTACAATGAGCAGTTCTTC
CDR3: CATTGTGQQSYISYNEQFF

V: TRBV9
D: NA
size: once
J: TRBJ2-1
DNA: TGTGCCAGCAGCGTAGAGGCTAGGGGTGCCGGTGAGCAGTTCTTC
CDR3: CASSVEARGAGEQFF

V: TRBV19
D: TRBD1
size: NA
J: TRBJ1-1
DNA: TGTGCCAGCAGGTACCTGGGGCAGGGGGCAGGTGGCACTGAAGCTTTCTTT
CDR3: CASRYLGQGAGGTEAFF

V: TRBV30
D: TRBD1
size: NA
J: TRBJ1-1
DNA: TGTGCCTGGAGAGGGACAGGGGCCCCTCTTGAAGCTTTCTTT
CDR3: CAWRGTGAPLEAFF

V: TRBV6-5
D: NA
size: NA
J: TRBJ1-1
DNA: TGTGCCAGCAGGTCCCCCGGGAGGCGCGATACTGAAGCTTTCTTT
CDR3: CASRSPGRRDTEAFF

V: TRBV2
D: NA
size: NA
J: TRBJ1-2
DNA: TGTGCCAGCAGAGTAGGGAGCGGGGTCTATGGCTACACCTTC
CDR3: CASRVGSGVYGYTF

V: TRBV5-1
D: TRBD1
size: NA
J: TRBJ2-7
DNA: TGCGCCAGCAGCTTGTTCGGGACCGGGACAGGGGCGTCCGAGCAGTACTTC
CDR3: CASSLFGTGTGASEQYF

V: TRBV7-8
D: TRBD2
size: NA
J: TRBJ2-7
DNA: TGTGCCAGCAGCCCCGGGACTACGGACGAGCAGTACTTC
CDR3: CASSPGTTDEQYF

V: TRBV28
D: TRBD2
size: NA
J: TRBJ2-7
DNA: TGTGCCAGCAGTTCCAGCGGGAGGCACGAGCAGTACTTC
CDR3: CASSSSGRHEQYF

V: TRBV5-4
D: TRBD1
size: few
J: TRBJ2-2
DNA: TGTGCCAGCAGCACGACAGGGAACGGTTACACCGGGGAGCTGTTTTTT
CDR3: CASSTTGNGYTGELFF

V: TRBV2
D: NA
size: NA
J: TRBJ1-1
DNA: TGTGCCAGCAGTGACGGGACACGAAACACTGAAGCTTTCTTT
CDR3: CASSDGTRNTEAFF

V: TRBV7-6
D: NA
size: NA
J: TRBJ2-2
DNA: TGTGCCAGCAGCTTGGCCGTACTAGAGGCGAGAAACACCGGGGAGCTGTTTTTT
CDR3: CASSLAVLEARNTGELFF

V: TRBV6-6
D: TRBD2
size: NA
J: TRBJ2-3
DNA: TGTGCCAGCAGGGGGGGAGGGACAGATACGCAGTATTTT
CDR3: CASRGGGTDTQYF

V: TRBV5-6
D: NA
size: once
J: TRBJ1-4
DNA: TGTGCCAGCAGCTTTACACAACTAACTAATGAAAAACTGTTTTTT
CDR3: CASSFTQLTNEKLFF

V: TRBV5-6
D: NA
size: NA
J: TRBJ2-5
DNA: TGTGCCAGCAGCTTTTACGCCAGGGCACAAGAGACCCAGTACTTC
CDR3: CASSFYARAQETQYF

V: TRBV30
D: NA
size: NA
J: TRBJ1-3
DNA: TGTGCCTGGAGCGGGGTGGCAAACACCATATATTTT
CDR3: CAWSGVANTIYF

V: TRBV5-1
D: NA
size: NA
J: TRBJ1-5
DNA: TGCGCCAGCAGCTTGGCCCCGGGGGCTCCTCTAATAAGTAATCAGCCCCAGCATTTT
CDR3: CASSLAPGAPLISNQPQHF

V: TRBV2
D: NA
size: NA
J: TRBJ2-2
DNA: TGTGCCAGCAGTGACAGGGTGGGCACCGGGGAGCTGTTTTTT
CDR3: CASSDRVGTGELFF

V: TRBV29-1
D: TRBD1
size: NA
J: TRBJ2-3
DNA: TGCAGCGTTGGGACAGGGAGCACAGATACGCAGTATTTT
CDR3: CSVGTGSTDTQYF

V: TRBV4-3
D: NA
size: NA
J: TRBJ2-1
DNA: TGCGCCAGCAGCCCTTTTGGGGGAGTAAACAATGAGCAGTTCTTC
CDR3: CASSPFGGVNNEQFF

V: TRBV5-8
D: NA
size: NA
J: TRBJ2-5
DNA: TGTGCCAGCAGCTTGTGGAGGGGAGGGACAGCGTCGGAGACCCAGTACTTC
CDR3: CASSLWRGGTASETQYF

V: TRBV14
D: NA
size: NA
J: TRBJ1-3
DNA: TGTGCCAGCAGCCAAGGGCCGGTTATTGGAAACACCATATATTTT
CDR3: CASSQGPVIGNTIYF

V: TRBV7-8
D: NA
size: NA
J: TRBJ1-3
DNA: TGTGCCAGCAGCTTAGTGGGGGATGGAAACACCATATATTTT
CDR3: CASSLVGDGNTIYF

V: TRBV9
D: TRBD1
size: NA
J: TRBJ1-4
DNA: TGTGCCAGCAGCGTAGCCCAAGGACAGGTGGGGGAAAAACTGTTTTTT
CDR3: CASSVAQGQVGEKLFF

V: TRBV9
D: NA
size: NA
J: TRBJ2-3
DNA: TGTGCCAGCAGCGTAGGCCCTGATACGCAGTATTTT
CDR3: CASSVGPDTQYF

V: TRBV30
D: NA
size: NA
J: TRBJ2-7
DNA: TGTGCCTGGAGTGTACTCGGAAGGTGGAGAGAGCAGTACTTC
CDR3: CAWSVLGRWREQYF

V: TRBV5-4
D: NA
size: NA
J: TRBJ1-1
DNA: TGTGCCAGCAGCTTGGACATCTTCACTGGGGACACTGAAGCTTTCTTT
CDR3: CASSLDIFTGDTEAFF

V: TRBV9
D: NA
size: few
J: TRBJ2-3
DNA: TGTGCCAGCAGCGTAGCATTCTCACACCCCCCAGATACGCAGTATTTT
CDR3: CASSVAFSHPPDTQYF

V: TRBV2
D: TRBD1
size: few
J: TRBJ2-5
DNA: TGTGCCAGCGGAGAAACAGGGGCTCGGGAGACCCAGTACTTC
CDR3: CASGETGARETQYF

V: TRBV19
D: TRBD1
size: NA
J: TRBJ1-1
DNA: TGTGCCAGTAGTATAACCCCGGGACAGGGGAACACTGAAGCTTTCTTT
CDR3: CASSITPGQGNTEAFF

V: TRBV19
D: NA
size: NA
J: TRBJ1-4
DNA: TGTGCCAGCACGGACGGGTCGCTTGAAAAACTGTTTTTT
CDR3: CASTDGSLEKLFF

V: TRBV6-1
D: TRBD1
size: NA
J: TRBJ2-4
DNA: TGTGCCAGCAGTGAGAATCTCGGACAGGGATTGGGCAAAAACATTCAGTACTTC
CDR3: CASSENLGQGLGKNIQYF

V: TRBV7-3
D: NA
size: NA
J: TRBJ2-3
DNA: TGTGCCAGCAGCTTAACCAGGAGCACAGATACGCAGTATTTT
CDR3: CASSLTRSTDTQYF

V: TRBV4-3
D: NA
size: NA
J: TRBJ2-6
DNA: TGCGCCAGCAGCCAAAACCCCGGTGGGTCCTCTGGGGCCAACGTCCTGACTTTC
CDR3: CASSQNPGGSSGANVLTF

V: TRBV4-1
D: TRBD1
size: NA
J: TRBJ1-1
DNA: TGCGCCAGCAGCCAAGATCGGAGACAGGGCGTCACTGAAGCTTTCTTT
CDR3: CASSQDRRQGVTEAFF

V: TRBV2
D: TRBD1
size: NA
J: TRBJ2-7
DNA: TGTGCCAGCGAGCATCTGGGACAGGGGGTCTACGAGCAGTACTTC
CDR3: CASEHLGQGVYEQYF

V: TRBV9
D: NA
size: NA
J: TRBJ2-7
DNA: TGTGCCAGCAGCGTAGGTGGCAGCGGTGGGTACGAGCAGTACTTC
CDR3: CASSVGGSGGYEQYF

V: TRBV18
D: NA
size: NA
J: TRBJ1-2
DNA: TGTGCCAGCTCACCAGTACAGAACAATAACTATGGCTACACCTTC
CDR3: CASSPVQNNNYGYTF

V: TRBV7-9
D: NA
size: NA
J: TRBJ2-3
DNA: TGTGCCAGCAGCCCACCCACAGATACGCAGTATTTT
CDR3: CASSPPTDTQYF